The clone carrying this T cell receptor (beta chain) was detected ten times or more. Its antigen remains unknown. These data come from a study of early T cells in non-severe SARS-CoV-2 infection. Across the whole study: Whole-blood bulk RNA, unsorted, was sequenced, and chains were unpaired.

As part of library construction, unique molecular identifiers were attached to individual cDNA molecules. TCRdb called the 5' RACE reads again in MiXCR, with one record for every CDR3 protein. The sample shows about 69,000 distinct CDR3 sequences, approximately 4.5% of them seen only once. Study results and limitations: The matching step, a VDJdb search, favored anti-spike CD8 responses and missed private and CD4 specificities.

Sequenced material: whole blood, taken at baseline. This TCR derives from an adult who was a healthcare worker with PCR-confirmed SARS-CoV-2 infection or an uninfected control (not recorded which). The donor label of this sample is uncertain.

For the CDR3, the DNA is TGTGCCAGCAGCTTGTTCCAGAACGGCTACACCTTC. Translating it yields CASSLFQNGYTF. The rearrangement links TRBV5-4 to TRBJ1-2; D not certain. CDR1 and CDR2 (germline): SGHNT, YYREEE (reference sequence). The CDR3 runs 12 residues. The ends were cut back, 1 base at V and 8 bases at J, with 9 bases in the middle.